This T cell receptor (beta chain) was documented in a study of blood T cells in healthy people across ages. A second PCR, run for roughly 7 to 11 cycles, used a sample-barcoded 5' primer plus a J-beta primer mix. All samples yielded 3 million or more CDR3-containing paired-end reads. Via MiXCR, TCRdb re-called the 5' RACE reads, giving one row per CDR3 protein. The sample shows fewer than 2,000,000 distinct CDR3 sequences, roughly a third of them seen only once. A remark on this clonotype: The antigen is undetermined. At one end, the junction sequence differs from germline, possibly due to a read error.

CDR3 length equals 13 residues. Germline loops: CDR1 MNHEY, CDR2 SVGAGI. Broader study findings: Fewer expanded clones and more diversity marked long-lived versus aged donors.

The V call is TRBV6-5, the J call TRBJ1-1; TRBD1 is a possible D gene (5 bases). The TCR comes from a woman between 25 and 40 years old in good health. Sequenced input: blood. The CDR3 spells CACSYSEGTEAFF. CDR3 DNA sequence: TGTGCCTGCAGTTACTCCGAGGGGACTGAAGCTTTCTTT.